A selection of T cell receptor beta chains follows, all from one sample in a study of regulatory dendritic cells for organ transplantation. TCRdb's copy holds only in-frame clones and misses some; the assay was immunoSEQ multiplex PCR. The top ten hold approximately 20% of the sample, which has over 8,500 clones, just over 70% seen once. The material sequenced was memory CD8+ T cells from blood. These receptors were taken from a human donor in good health. Each CDR3 is given with its conserved first and last residue. D genes are given only for firm matches. Expanded clones are given a class, and other clones once, few, many or no size at all.

v_call,clone_size,j_call,d_call,cdr3_nt,cdr3_aa
TRBV6-5,NA,TRBJ1-1,NA,TGTGCCAGCAGTGTGACAGGTTACACTGAAGCTTTCTTT,CASSVTGYTEAFF
TRBV7-2,NA,TRBJ2-5,TRBD2,TGTGCCAGCAGCCTCCGGACTAGCGGGAGGGAGACCCAGTACTTC,CASSLRTSGRETQYF
TRBV9,once,TRBJ2-1,NA,TGTGCCAGCAGCGTAGGGGATCAGGGGGGTCCACCCTACAATGAGCAGTTCTTC,CASSVGDQGGPPYNEQFF
TRBV7-9,NA,TRBJ2-7,TRBD1,TGTGCCAGCAGCCCTGACAGGGCTTACGAGCAGTACTTC,CASSPDRAYEQYF
TRBV7-9,NA,TRBJ1-1,NA,TGTGCCAGCAGCTTAACGGAGTTACCTGAAGCTTTCTTT,CASSLTELPEAFF
TRBV6-4,medium-sized,TRBJ2-2,TRBD2,TGTGCCAGCAGTGACTCAGGGACTAGCAACACCGGGGAGCTGTTTTTT,CASSDSGTSNTGELFF
TRBV7-3,NA,TRBJ2-1,NA,TGTGCCAGCAGTTTAACAGGACGGCTTACCTACAATGAGCAGTTCTTC,CASSLTGRLTYNEQFF
TRBV4-2,NA,TRBJ2-1,NA,TGTGCCAGCAGCCAAGATAAAGGGGGGGCCTACAATGAGCAGTTCTTC,CASSQDKGGAYNEQFF
TRBV28,once,TRBJ2-3,TRBD2,TGTGCCAGCAGTCCCCTCGTGCCAGACAATAGCGGGAGTCCCACAGATACGCAGTATTTT,CASSPLVPDNSGSPTDTQYF
TRBV6-5,NA,TRBJ2-3,TRBD2,TGTGCCAGCAGGGGACTAGCGGGAGCGGGAGATACGCAGTATTTT,CASRGLAGAGDTQYF
TRBV13,once,TRBJ2-3,TRBD2,TGTGCCAGCAGCTTAGGGGGACTAGGCCTAGATACGCAGTATTTT,CASSLGGLGLDTQYF
TRBV28,NA,TRBJ2-1,TRBD2,TGTGCCAGCAGTGGATATCGACTAGCGGGAGACAATGAGCAGTTCTTC,CASSGYRLAGDNEQFF
TRBV27,NA,TRBJ2-5,TRBD2,TGTGCCAGCAGTCCCGGGACTAGAGGAGAGACCCAGTACTTC,CASSPGTRGETQYF
TRBV6-5,NA,TRBJ1-1,TRBD1,TGTGCCAGCAGTTTACGATCAGGGGGTAACACTGAAGCTTTCTTT,CASSLRSGGNTEAFF
TRBV5-5,NA,TRBJ1-1,NA,TGTGCCAGCAGCCTGGACACGGACACTGAAGCTTTCTTT,CASSLDTDTEAFF
TRBV7-9,once,TRBJ2-7,TRBD1,TGTGCCAGCAGCTTACCGACAGGGGCGGCCGAGCAGTACTTC,CASSLPTGAAEQYF
TRBV5-1,NA,TRBJ2-5,TRBD2,TGCGCCAGCAGTCCCGGGACTAGCGGACACCAAGAGACCCAGTACTTC,CASSPGTSGHQETQYF
TRBV4-3,NA,TRBJ2-1,TRBD2,TGCGCCAGCAGCCAAGCTCCTAGCGGGACCCTTAGCTCCTACAATGAGCAGTTCTTC,CASSQAPSGTLSSYNEQFF
TRBV5-1,NA,TRBJ2-1,TRBD1,TGCGCCAGCAGCTTGGACAGGGGAAGAAATGAGCAGTTCTTC,CASSLDRGRNEQFF
TRBV4-2,medium-sized,TRBJ1-4,NA,TGTGCCAGCAGCCAATTGGGTGAAAAACTGTTTTTT,CASSQLGEKLFF
TRBV6-5,NA,TRBJ1-6,NA,TGTGCCAGCAGATTTACCCCGGTCGATTCACCCCTCCACTTT,CASRFTPVDSPLHF
TRBV6-1,NA,TRBJ2-1,TRBD2,TGTGCCAGCAGTGAACATTTTTGGGCGGGAGGCCCTTTGACGAATGAGCAGTTCTTC,CASSEHFWAGGPLTNEQFF
TRBV7-3,NA,TRBJ2-7,NA,TGTGCCAGCAGCTTACGGGCGGGAACCTACGAGCAGTACTTC,CASSLRAGTYEQYF
TRBV9,few,TRBJ2-1,TRBD2,TGTGCCAGCAGCGTCAGAGCGGGGGGTTACAATGAGCAGTTCTTC,CASSVRAGGYNEQFF
TRBV19,NA,TRBJ1-5,NA,TGTGCCAGTAGTATAGTCGGGGGGGCTCCTCAGCCCCAGCATTTT,CASSIVGGAPQPQHF
TRBV2,NA,TRBJ1-3,NA,TGTGCCAGCAGCCAGCGGCCGGGCTACTCTGGAAACACCATATATTTT,CASSQRPGYSGNTIYF
TRBV6-1,few,TRBJ2-7,TRBD2,TGTGCCAGCAGTGAGGATCCTAGCGGCTCCTACGAGCAGTACTTC,CASSEDPSGSYEQYF
TRBV11-2,NA,TRBJ2-3,NA,TGTGCCAGCAGCTTAGGATGGGGATCCACAGATACGCAGTATTTT,CASSLGWGSTDTQYF
TRBV13,NA,TRBJ2-2,TRBD2,TGTGCCAGCGCCGGCGGGGGAGGAGAGGCCGGGGAGCTGTTTTTT,CASAGGGGEAGELFF
TRBV4-2,NA,TRBJ2-7,NA,TGTGCCAGCAGCCAAGATGCCAGCGAATCGTATTTCGAGCAGTACTTC,CASSQDASESYFEQYF
TRBV27,NA,TRBJ2-1,NA,TGTGCCAGCAGTTACGGCGATACCTACAATGAGCAGTTCTTC,CASSYGDTYNEQFF
TRBV15,NA,TRBJ1-6,NA,TGTGCCACCAGCCTGGGAGGGGATAATTCACCCCTCCACTTT,CATSLGGDNSPLHF
TRBV5-4,few,TRBJ2-1,NA,TGTGCCAGCAGCTTGGGACGGGGGGCAAGAGAGCAGTTCTTC,CASSLGRGAREQFF
TRBV4-3,NA,TRBJ1-4,NA,TGCGCCAGCAGCCAAGAGCCAGGGAGTGGAGAAGAAAAACTGTTTTTT,CASSQEPGSGEEKLFF
TRBV6-5,once,TRBJ2-1,NA,TGTGCCAGCAGTGGTAAGACCAATGAGCAGTTCTTC,CASSGKTNEQFF
TRBV15,NA,TRBJ1-1,NA,TGTGCCACCAGCAGAGATTTGCGGGTCACTGAAGCTTTCTTT,CATSRDLRVTEAFF
TRBV6-5,NA,TRBJ2-5,NA,TGTGCCAGCAGTCAAGGACCTGGTCTGGGAGAGACCCAGTACTTC,CASSQGPGLGETQYF
TRBV4-1,NA,TRBJ2-3,NA,TGCGCCAGCAGCCAAGGGGCGACCCGGAGTGCAGATACGCAGTATTTT,CASSQGATRSADTQYF
TRBV16,NA,TRBJ2-1,NA,TGTGCCAGCAGCCCCTTGCTACAGGGCCTATACAATGAGCAGTTCTTC,CASSPLLQGLYNEQFF
TRBV7-9,NA,TRBJ2-5,TRBD1,TGTGCCAGCAGCACACCTCCGACAGGGGGGGGGACCCAGTACTTC,CASSTPPTGGGTQYF
TRBV6-4,medium-sized,TRBJ2-3,NA,TGTGCCAGCAGTGACTCGGCGACAGATACGCAGTATTTT,CASSDSATDTQYF
TRBV6-1,once,TRBJ2-6,TRBD1,TGTGCCAGCAGCAACGACAGGGGGGGGGCCAACGTCCTGACTTTC,CASSNDRGGANVLTF
TRBV4-3,NA,TRBJ2-7,NA,TGCGCCAGCAGCCAAGATCTAGGAGATTCTTTCTACGAGCAGTACTTC,CASSQDLGDSFYEQYF
TRBV27,NA,TRBJ2-7,TRBD2,TGTGCCAGCAGTTATAGCGGGGGAACCTACGAGCAGTACTTC,CASSYSGGTYEQYF
TRBV7-8,NA,TRBJ2-2,TRBD2,TGTGCCAGCAGCTCCTCGACTAGCGGGGGGGTTTATACCGGGGAGCTGTTTTTT,CASSSSTSGGVYTGELFF
TRBV5-1,NA,TRBJ2-2,TRBD2,TGCGCCAGCAGCTTTAGCGGGGACGGGGAGCTGTTTTTT,CASSFSGDGELFF
TRBV6-5,NA,TRBJ2-7,NA,TGTGCCAGCAGTTCGGGAGCTTCCTACGAGCAGTACTTC,CASSSGASYEQYF
TRBV10-2,NA,TRBJ2-1,NA,TGCGCCAGCAACCGGGTCAGCGGGTACAATGAGCAGTTCTTC,CASNRVSGYNEQFF
TRBV7-3,NA,TRBJ1-1,NA,TGTGCCAGCAGCTTGTCAGGGGTCGCCACTGAAGCTTTCTTT,CASSLSGVATEAFF
TRBV9,NA,TRBJ1-1,TRBD1,TGTGCCAGCAGCGTGGGGACAGGGATTGGGTCTGAAGCTTTCTTT,CASSVGTGIGSEAFF
TRBV7-8,NA,TRBJ1-5,NA,TGTGCCAGCAGCTTAGGGTTCGTGGGGGAGCGTCGAAGATATAGCAATCAGCCCCAGCATTTT,CASSLGFVGERRRYSNQPQHF
TRBV4-3,few,TRBJ2-7,NA,TGCGCCAGCAGCCAAGAAAGTCGGGGAAACTACGAGCAGTACTTC,CASSQESRGNYEQYF
TRBV5-6,NA,TRBJ2-1,NA,TGTGCCAGCAGCTGGGGATGGGCTAGGAACAATGAGCAGTTCTTC,CASSWGWARNNEQFF
TRBV14,NA,TRBJ2-1,TRBD2,TGTGCCAGCAGCCAAGGCCTAGCGGGAGACTTCCTAAGCAATGAGCAGTTCTTC,CASSQGLAGDFLSNEQFF